A single sample gave rise to the 13 T cell receptor beta chains below, sequenced in a study of tumor-infiltrating lymphocytes in oesophageal squamous cell carcinoma. TCRdb fed the PCR reads into MiXCR, producing one record per CDR3 protein. The data show around 16,000 distinct CDR3 sequences, 44% seen once. Source material: blood. The receptors were gathered from a female donor with esophageal squamous cell carcinoma.

This clonotype was picked up many times. J is TRBJ2-1 and V is TRBV23-1, with TRBD1 matching 10 bases. Being an ORF, TRBV23-1 has a function that is uncertain. After removal of 6 bases from V and 9 bases from J, the junction contained 11 bases not matched to a gene. The CDR3 runs 15 residues. The CDR3 loop is CASRRQGAGSCEQFF. Here the CDR3 DNA reads TGCGCCAGCAGAAGACAGGGGGCTGGTTCTTGTGAGCAGTTCTTC.

In this sample, this clonotype is medium-sized (0.01 to 0.1%). The chain combines TRBV5-4 with TRBJ2-5; D call uncertain. The CDR3 is 12 amino acids. V was trimmed by 0 bases and J by 0 bases, leaving 0 bases between them. From germline, CDR1 is SGHNT and CDR2 YYREEE (reference sequence). CDR3 DNA sequence: TGTGCCAGCAGCTTGGACCAAGAGACCCAGTACTTC. Its translation is CASSLDQETQYF.

This clonotype appeared many times. The rearrangement links TRBV6-4 to TRBJ2-7; 11 bases agree with TRBD2. J was trimmed by 7 bases and V by 6 bases; bases with no gene match: 14. CDR3 size: 16 residues. Per germline, CDR1 MRHNA and CDR2 SNTAGT. CDR3 amino acids: CASSVKLAGDYNEQYF. The CDR3 DNA reads TGTGCCAGCAGCGTCAAACTAGCGGGAGACTACAATGAGCAGTACTTC.

The table lists this clonotype with a few counts. The chain couples TRBV11-2 to TRBJ2-1, with unresolved D. There are 14 residues in the CDR3. The V end lost 5 bases, the J end lost 7 bases, and 15 bases lay between the germline ends. CDR1 SGHAT and CDR2 FQNNGV come from the germline V gene. The CDR3 sequence: CASSRVQRVNEQFF. The CDR3 DNA sequence: TGTGCCAGCAGCCGAGTTCAACGGGTTAATGAGCAGTTCTTC. The variable domain in full, completed from reference TRBV11-2 and TRBJ2-1, reads EAGVAQSPRYKIIEKRQSVAFWCNPISGHATLYWYQQILGQGPKLLIQFQNNGVVDDSQLPKDRFSAERLKGVDSTLKIQPAKLEDSAVYLCASSRVQRVNEQFFGPGTRLTVL.

A note on this clonotype: Compared with germline, one end of the junction differs, possibly owing to a read error. The V and J genes are TRBV18 and TRBJ2-1; D might be TRBD1 (6 bases). Germline lookup yields CDR1 KGHSH and CDR2 LQKENI. This CDR3 has 14 residues. This CDR3 reads CASSRGSEGSPLHF. The CDR3 nucleotides read TGTGCCAGCTCCAGGGGATCAGAAGGTTCACCCCTCCACTTC.

The chain has TRBV24-1 and TRBJ2-1, with D perhaps matching TRBD1 (6 bases). This CDR3 has 17 amino acids. V was clipped by 3 bases and J by 0 bases, with 14 bases between them. Germline V CDR1 and CDR2: KGHDR, SFDVKD. The CDR3 bases are TGTGCCACCAGTGATACCACTACAGGGAGCTCCTACAATGAGCAGTTCTTC. Translating it yields CATSDTTTGSSYNEQFF.

The chain employs TRBV6-2 or TRBV6-3 and TRBJ2-6; 8 nucleotides line up with TRBD1. Germline V gene sequence: CDR1 MNHEY, CDR2 SVGEGT. V was pared by 6 bases and J by 0 bases, with 13 bases of the junction left unmatched. The CDR3 totals 19 residues. Written as DNA, the CDR3 is TGTGCCAGCAGAGGGGATCATAGGACAGGGCACTCTGGGGCCAACGTCCTGACTTTC. As protein: CASRGDHRTGHSGANVLTF.

This clonotype was seen ten or more times. The gene calls are TRBV6-1 and TRBJ1-2; 11 nucleotides line up with TRBD1. The CDR3 extends over 13 amino acids. Germline lookup yields CDR1 MNHNS and CDR2 SASEGT. V lost 9 bases and J lost 5; bases outside the gene matches: 5. Here the CDR3 DNA reads TGTGCCAGGGGGACAGGGGGGTGGTATGGCTACACCTTC. It codes for CARGTGGWYGYTF.

V gene TRBV7-6 combines with J gene TRBJ2-2, with a weak D call TRBD2 (5 bases). Trimming took 1 base from V and 2 from J, leaving 11 bases between them. Germline CDR1 reads SGHVS; CDR2 reads FNYEAQ. CDR3 length: 16 residues. CDR3 in amino acids: CASSLGSVGNTGELFF. The CDR3 DNA sequence: TGTGCCAGCAGCTTAGGTAGCGTGGGTAACACCGGGGAGCTGTTTTTT.

The gene calls are TRBV18 and TRBJ1-5; perhaps TRBD1 as D (6 bases). The CDR3 has 14 residues. The V gene lost 5 bases and the J gene lost 4 bases, with 12 bases spanning the gap. The germline V gene has CDR1 KGHSH and CDR2 LQKENI. CDR3 residues: CASSDQGTNQPQHF. Here the CDR3 DNA reads TGTGCCAGCTCAGACCAGGGGACTAATCAGCCCCAGCATTTT. Combining the CDR3 with reference TRBV18 and TRBJ1-5 gives the whole variable domain NAGVMQNPRHLVRRRGQEARLRCSPMKGHSHVYWYRQLPEEGLKFMVYLQKENIIDESGMPKERFSAEFPKEGPSILRIQQVVRGDSAAYFCASSDQGTNQPQHFGDGTRLSIL.

This clonotype was detected many times. The chain has TRBV24-1 and TRBJ2-6, with D perhaps matching TRBD1 (5 bases). V dropped 3 bases and J dropped 0 bases, with 8 bases sitting between them. Germline lookup yields CDR1 KGHDR and CDR2 SFDVKD. The length of the CDR3 is 16 residues. The CDR3 DNA is TGTGCCACCAGTGATCCCGACAGCTCTGGGGCCAACGTCCTGACTTTC. Amino acid sequence: CATSDPDSSGANVLTF.

The chain employs TRBV12-3 or TRBV12-4 and TRBJ2-7; 11 bases agree with TRBD2. The V and J ends lost 0 bases and 7 bases, in that order; junction bases with no gene match: 8. CDR3 length equals 16 residues. CDR3 DNA sequence: TGTGCCAGCAGTTTAGCCGGACTAGCGGGCGGTCGGGAGCAGTACTTC. Translating gives CASSLAGLAGGREQYF.

A few counts support this clonotype. The V gene is TRBV28, the J gene TRBJ2-5; 12 bases align to TRBD2. The CDR3 spans 15 residues. The J segment lost 7 bases and the V segment lost 5 bases, leaving 8 bases of the junction unmatched. Germline assignment: CDR1 MDHEN and CDR2 SYDVKM. The CDR3 sequence: CASSPPTSGGGTQYF. CDR3 bases: TGTGCCAGCAGTCCACCGACTAGCGGGGGAGGGACCCAGTACTTC.